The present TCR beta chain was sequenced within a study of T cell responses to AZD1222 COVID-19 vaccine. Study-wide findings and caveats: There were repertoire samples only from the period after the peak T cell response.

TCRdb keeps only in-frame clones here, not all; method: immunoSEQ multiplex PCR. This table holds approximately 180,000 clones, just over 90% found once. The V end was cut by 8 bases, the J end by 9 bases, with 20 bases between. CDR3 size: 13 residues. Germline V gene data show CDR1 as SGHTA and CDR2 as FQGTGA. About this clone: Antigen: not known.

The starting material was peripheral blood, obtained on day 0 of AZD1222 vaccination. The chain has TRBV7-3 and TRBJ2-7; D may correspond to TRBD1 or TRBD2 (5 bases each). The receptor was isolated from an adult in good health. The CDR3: CASGPGDPGRQYF. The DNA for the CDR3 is TGTGCCAGCGGCCCCGGGGACCCGGGTAGGCAGTACTTC.